The sample holds one count of the clone carrying this TCR beta chain. The antigen is undetermined. Germline V gene sequence: CDR1 SGHKS, CDR2 YYEKEE (reference sequence). The CDR3 runs 13 residues. The V gene lost 3 bases and the J gene lost 2 bases, with 8 bases spanning the gap. Profiling relied on immunoSEQ multiplex PCR, and the TCRdb table lists in-frame clones only, not all of them. The table has 100,000 or so clones, 85% to 90% seen once; the top ten hold around 6.6%. The patients all showed relapse after autologous stem cell transplantation, while their brentuximab vedotin exposure varied. Best responses were complete response, partial response or progressive disease. The sample belongs to a study of PD-1 blockade in classical Hodgkin lymphoma. Study-level background: Patients had nivolumab dosed at 3 mg/kg, delivered intravenously every 2 weeks. Study results and caveats: CD4+ TCR diversity, unlike CD8+, rose significantly by C4D1. Reasons behind the repertoire differences stay unclear, perhaps disease activity or earlier therapy.

The TCR originated in a human donor with classical Hodgkin lymphoma. This chain uses TRBV5-5 with TRBJ1-1; D gene unclear. Sample: peripheral blood mononuclear cells (PBMCs), taken before the second cycle of nivolumab. In nucleotides, the CDR3 is TGTGCCAGCAGCTCACGGGATAACACTGAAGCTTTCTTT. This encodes CASSSRDNTEAFF.